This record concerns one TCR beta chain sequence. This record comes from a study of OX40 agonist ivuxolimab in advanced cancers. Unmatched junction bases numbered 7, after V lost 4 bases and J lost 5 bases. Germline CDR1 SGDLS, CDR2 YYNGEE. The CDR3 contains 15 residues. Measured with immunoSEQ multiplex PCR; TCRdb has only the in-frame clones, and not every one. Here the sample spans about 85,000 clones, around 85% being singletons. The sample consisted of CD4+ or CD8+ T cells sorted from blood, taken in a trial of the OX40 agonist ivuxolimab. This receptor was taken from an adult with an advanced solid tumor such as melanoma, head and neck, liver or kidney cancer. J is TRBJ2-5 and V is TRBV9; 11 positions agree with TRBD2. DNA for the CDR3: TGTGCCAGCAGCCCGTGGGTAGCGGGGGGGGAGACCCAGTACTTC. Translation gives CASSPWVAGGETQYF.